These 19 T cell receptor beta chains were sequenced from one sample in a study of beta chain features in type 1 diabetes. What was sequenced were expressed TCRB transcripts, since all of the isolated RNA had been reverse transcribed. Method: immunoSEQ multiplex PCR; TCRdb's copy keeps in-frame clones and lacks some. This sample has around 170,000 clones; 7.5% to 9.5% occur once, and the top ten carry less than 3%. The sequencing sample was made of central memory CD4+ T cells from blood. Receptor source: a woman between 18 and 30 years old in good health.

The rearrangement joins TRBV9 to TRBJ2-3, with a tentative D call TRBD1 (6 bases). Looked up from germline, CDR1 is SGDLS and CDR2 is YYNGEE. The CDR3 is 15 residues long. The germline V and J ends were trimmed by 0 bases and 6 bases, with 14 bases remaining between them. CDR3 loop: CASSVAPGVLDTQYF. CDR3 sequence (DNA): TGTGCCAGCAGCGTAGCCCCAGGGGTTCTCGATACGCAGTATTTT.

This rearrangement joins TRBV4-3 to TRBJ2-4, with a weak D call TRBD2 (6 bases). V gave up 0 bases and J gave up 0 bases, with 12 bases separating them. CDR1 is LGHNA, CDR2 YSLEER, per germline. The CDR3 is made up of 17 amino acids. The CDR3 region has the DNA TGCGCCAGCAGCCAAGATAGGAGGGACTTAGCCAAAAACATTCAGTACTTC. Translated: CASSQDRRDLAKNIQYF.

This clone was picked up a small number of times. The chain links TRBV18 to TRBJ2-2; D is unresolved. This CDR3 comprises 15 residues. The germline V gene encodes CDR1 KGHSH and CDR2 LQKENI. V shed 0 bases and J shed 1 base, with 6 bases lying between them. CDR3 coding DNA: TGTGCCAGCTCACCACCCGCAGTGAACACCGGGGAGCTGTTTTTT. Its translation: CASSPPAVNTGELFF.

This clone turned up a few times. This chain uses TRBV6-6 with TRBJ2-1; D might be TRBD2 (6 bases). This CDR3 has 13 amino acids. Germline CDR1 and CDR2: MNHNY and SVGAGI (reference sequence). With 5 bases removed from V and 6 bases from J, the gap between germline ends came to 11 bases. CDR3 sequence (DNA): TGTGCCAGCAGTACTGGGACTTTCAATGAGCAGTTCTTC. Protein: CASSTGTFNEQFF.

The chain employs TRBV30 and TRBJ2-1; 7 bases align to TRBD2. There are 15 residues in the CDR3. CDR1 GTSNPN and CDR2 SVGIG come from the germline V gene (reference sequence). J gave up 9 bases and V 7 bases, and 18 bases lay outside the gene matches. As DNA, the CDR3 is TGTGCCTTTCTAGCCCCTGGCGGGAGTTATAGTGAGCAGTTCTTC. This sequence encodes CAFLAPGGSYSEQFF. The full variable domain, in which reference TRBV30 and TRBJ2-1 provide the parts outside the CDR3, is SQTIHQWPATLVQPVGSPLSLECTVEGTSNPNLYWYRQAAGRGLQLLFYSVGIGQISSEVPQNLSASRPQDRQFILSSKKLLLSDSGFYLCAFLAPGGSYSEQFFGPGTRLTVL.

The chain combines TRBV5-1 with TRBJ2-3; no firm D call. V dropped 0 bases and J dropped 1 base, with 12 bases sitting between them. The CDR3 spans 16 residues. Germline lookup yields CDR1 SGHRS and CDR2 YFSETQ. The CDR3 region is CASSLVGASRTDTQYF. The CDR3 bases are TGCGCCAGCAGCTTGGTCGGAGCGAGTCGCACAGATACGCAGTATTTT.

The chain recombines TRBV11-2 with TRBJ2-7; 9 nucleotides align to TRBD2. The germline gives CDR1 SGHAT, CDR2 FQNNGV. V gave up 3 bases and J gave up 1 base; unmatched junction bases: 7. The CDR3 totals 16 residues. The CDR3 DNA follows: TGTGCCAGCAGCTTCACCCGGACTAGCGCATCCTACGAGCAGTACTTC. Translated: CASSFTRTSASYEQYF. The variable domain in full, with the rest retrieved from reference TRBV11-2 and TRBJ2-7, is EAGVAQSPRYKIIEKRQSVAFWCNPISGHATLYWYQQILGQGPKLLIQFQNNGVVDDSQLPKDRFSAERLKGVDSTLKIQPAKLEDSAVYLCASSFTRTSASYEQYFGPGTRLTVT.

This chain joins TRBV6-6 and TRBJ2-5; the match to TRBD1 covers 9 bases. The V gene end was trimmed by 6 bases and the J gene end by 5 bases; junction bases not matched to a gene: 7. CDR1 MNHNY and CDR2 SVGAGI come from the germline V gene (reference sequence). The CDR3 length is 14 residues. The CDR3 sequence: CASRRDRDSETQYF. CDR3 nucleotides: TGTGCCAGCAGGCGGGACAGGGATAGCGAGACCCAGTACTTC.

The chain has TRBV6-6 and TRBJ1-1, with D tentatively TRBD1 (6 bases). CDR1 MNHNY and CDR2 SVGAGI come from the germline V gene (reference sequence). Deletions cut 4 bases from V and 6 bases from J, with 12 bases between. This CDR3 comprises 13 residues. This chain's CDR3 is CASSSRGDSEAFF. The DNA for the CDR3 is TGTGCCAGCAGTTCCAGGGGAGATTCTGAAGCTTTCTTT.

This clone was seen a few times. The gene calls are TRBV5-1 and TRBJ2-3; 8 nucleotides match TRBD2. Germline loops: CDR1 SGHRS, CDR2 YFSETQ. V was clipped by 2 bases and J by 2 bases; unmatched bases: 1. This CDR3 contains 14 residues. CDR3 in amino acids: CASSFSGVTDTQYF. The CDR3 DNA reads TGCGCCAGCAGCTTTAGCGGGGTCACAGATACGCAGTATTTT.

The CDR3 loop reads CASSPDRGLYEQYF. In DNA, the CDR3 is TGTGCCAGCAGTCCGGACAGGGGCCTTTACGAGCAGTACTTC. V and J are TRBV6-6 and TRBJ2-7; 9 positions agree with TRBD1. V lost 5 bases, J lost 4 bases, and 6 bases stayed unmatched. CDR1 and CDR2 (germline): MNHNY, SVGAGI (reference sequence). The CDR3 has 14 amino acids.

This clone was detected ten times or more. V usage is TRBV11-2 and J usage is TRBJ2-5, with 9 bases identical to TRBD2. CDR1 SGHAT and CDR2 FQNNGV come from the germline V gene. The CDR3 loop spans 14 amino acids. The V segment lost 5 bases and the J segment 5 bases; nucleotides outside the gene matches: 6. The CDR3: CASSPGLARETQYF. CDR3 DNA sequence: TGTGCCAGCAGCCCAGGACTAGCGAGGGAGACCCAGTACTTC.

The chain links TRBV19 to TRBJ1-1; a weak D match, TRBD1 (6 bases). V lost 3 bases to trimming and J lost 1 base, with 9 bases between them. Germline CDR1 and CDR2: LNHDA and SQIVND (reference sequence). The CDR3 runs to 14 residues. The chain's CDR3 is CASSMGDTNTEAFF. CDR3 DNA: TGTGCCAGTAGTATGGGGGACACGAACACTGAAGCTTTCTTT.

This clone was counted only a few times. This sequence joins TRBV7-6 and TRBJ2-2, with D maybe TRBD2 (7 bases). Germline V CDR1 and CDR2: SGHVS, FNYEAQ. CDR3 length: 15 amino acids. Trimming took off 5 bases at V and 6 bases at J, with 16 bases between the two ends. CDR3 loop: CASSLRGGSSGELFF. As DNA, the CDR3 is TGTGCCAGCAGCCTAAGGGGGGGGTCGTCCGGGGAGCTGTTTTTT.

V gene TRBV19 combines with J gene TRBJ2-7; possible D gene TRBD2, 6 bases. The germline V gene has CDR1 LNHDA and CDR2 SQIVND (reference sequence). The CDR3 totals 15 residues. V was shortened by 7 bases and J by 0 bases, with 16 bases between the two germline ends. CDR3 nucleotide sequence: TGTGCCAGTAAGAGCGGAGGGGCGAACTCCTACGAGCAGTACTTC. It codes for CASKSGGANSYEQYF.

The CDR3 here is CASSYDRSGRNQPQHF. CDR3 coding DNA: TGTGCCAGCAGTTACGACAGGTCAGGGCGAAATCAGCCCCAGCATTTT. The chain carries TRBV6-5 and TRBJ1-5; D possibly corresponds to TRBD1 (6 bases). Germline V gene sequence: CDR1 MNHEY, CDR2 SVGAGI. V was shortened by 2 bases and J by 4 bases, with 15 bases between the two germline ends. This CDR3 comprises 16 residues.

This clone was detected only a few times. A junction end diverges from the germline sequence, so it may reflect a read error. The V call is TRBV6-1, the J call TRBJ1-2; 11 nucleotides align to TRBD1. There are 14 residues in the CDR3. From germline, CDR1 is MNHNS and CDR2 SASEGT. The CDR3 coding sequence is TGTGCCAGCAGCGAAGGACAGGGGGCAGGAGGCTACACCTTC. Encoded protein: CASSEGQGAGGYTF.

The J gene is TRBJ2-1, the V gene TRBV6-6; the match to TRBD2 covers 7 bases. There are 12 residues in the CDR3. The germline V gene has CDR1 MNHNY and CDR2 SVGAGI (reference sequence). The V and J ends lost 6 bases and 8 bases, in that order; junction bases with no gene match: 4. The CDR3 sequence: CASSLLAYEQFF. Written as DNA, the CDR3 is TGTGCCAGCAGCCTACTAGCGTATGAGCAGTTCTTC.

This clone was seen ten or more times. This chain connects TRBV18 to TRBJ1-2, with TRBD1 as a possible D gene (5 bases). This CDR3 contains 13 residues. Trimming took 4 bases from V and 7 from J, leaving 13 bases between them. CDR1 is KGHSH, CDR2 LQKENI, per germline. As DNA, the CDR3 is TGTGCCAGCTCACGTCCAGGGCTGAGTGGCTACACCTTC. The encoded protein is CASSRPGLSGYTF. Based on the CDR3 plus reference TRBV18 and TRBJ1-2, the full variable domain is NAGVMQNPRHLVRRRGQEARLRCSPMKGHSHVYWYRQLPEEGLKFMVYLQKENIIDESGMPKERFSAEFPKEGPSILRIQQVVRGDSAAYFCASSRPGLSGYTFGSGTRLTVV.